This section outlines one TCR beta chain sequence together with its context. Its cognate antigen is unknown. Clones were sequenced by immunoSEQ multiplex PCR, and TCRdb holds only the in-frame ones, with some missing. The table lists roughly 270,000 clones, around 93% of them singletons. J lost 6 bases, V lost 4 bases, and 7 bases had no gene match. The CDR3 totals 14 residues. Germline V gives CDR1 SGDLS, CDR2 YYNGEE. This entry comes from a study of T cell responses to AZD1222 COVID-19 vaccine. Findings and limits, study-wide: After the peak T cell response, and only then, were repertoires sampled.

This TCR derives from an adult who received the AZD1222 COVID-19 vaccine. The sequencing used peripheral blood, collected 28 days after the second AZD1222 dose. The V and J genes are TRBV9 and TRBJ1-3; TRBD1 agrees at 7 bases. The CDR3 is CASSTTGDKNTIYF. The CDR3 coding sequence is TGTGCCAGCAGCACCACAGGGGATAAAAACACCATATATTTT.